The TCR beta chain described here comes from a study of cytomegalovirus exposure and HLA in healthy donors. The PCR used 60 Vbeta and 13 Jbeta primers. Some clones are missing from TCRdb's copy, which holds only in-frame ones; the method was immunoSEQ multiplex PCR. The table records roughly 36,000 clones, 70% to 75% of them present only once. The CDR3 is made up of 17 amino acids. Overall study results and limits: Whilst most TCR sequences proved rare, a subset of public TCRs occurred across many donors. In an earlier analysis, productive rearrangement rates for most beta V segments clustered near 87% or 30%. Exclusion applied to some V segments, including TRBV6-2 and TRBV6-3, as they were indistinguishable.

About this clone: Its antigen remains unknown.

The clonotype was recovered from a man in his thirties or forties in good health and CMV-seronegative. What was sequenced was PBMCs. This chain joins TRBV12-1 and TRBJ2-5; no DNA check was done on the table's D call, TRBD1. TRBV12-1 corresponds to a pseudogene. CDR3 loop: CASSHPSRTGIQETQYF. The CDR3 DNA sequence: TGTGCCAGCAGCCACCCGTCCCGGACAGGGATCCAAGAGACCCAGTACTTC.